These 31 T cell receptor beta chains were all obtained from the same sample, sequenced in a study of T cell repertoires in cytomegalovirus infection (dated by TCRdb to about 2019). These reads were obtained on an Illumina HiSeq 1500. TCRdb reprocessing: public reads trimmed at Q25 with fastp, clones called with MiXCR, in-frame beta chains kept. Each entry merges the rows of one CDR3 protein and shows their most common DNA and genes. This sample gives over 450,000 distinct CDR3 sequences in total; about 10% of them show up just once. Roughly 10% of the sample rests with the top ten. The sample consisted of PBMCs. These receptors came from a human donor in good health (CMV status not recorded). Some clones in this sample may be carry-over from other donors' samples.

This clonotype was counted many times. The chain employs TRBV12-3 or TRBV12-4 and TRBJ2-6; TRBD1 agrees at 12 bases. V shed 6 bases, J shed 2 bases, and the junction held 11 bases outside the gene matches. The CDR3 consists of 19 residues. The CDR3 nucleotides are TGTGCCAGCAGAGCTAGCGGGGGACAGGGGGCGCCTGGGGCCAACGTCCTGACTTTC. It is translated as CASRASGGQGAPGANVLTF.

The J gene is TRBJ1-2, the V gene TRBV20-1; D unclear. V gave up 0 bases and J gave up 11 bases, with 19 bases separating them. There are 14 residues in the CDR3. CDR1 and CDR2 (germline): DFQATT, SNEGSKA (reference sequence). As DNA, the CDR3 is TGCAGTGCTAGAGATCGAGAGGGTCTGGTGAGGTACACCTTC. Protein product: CSARDREGLVRYTF.

This clonotype was recorded a few times. The CDR3 protein is CASSVTSRRQFSGANVLTF. The CDR3 bases are TGCGCCAGCAGTGTCACAAGTCGGAGACAGTTCTCTGGGGCCAACGTCCTGACTTTC. This chain links TRBV23-1 with TRBJ2-6; weak D call: TRBD1 (5 bases). TRBV23-1 is recorded as an ORF, its role being uncertain. Between the trimmed V and J ends, which lost 5 bases and 0 bases, there was a span of 20 bases. The CDR3 has 19 residues.

At least ten counts were recorded for this clonotype. The rearrangement links TRBV28 to TRBJ2-5, with D possibly TRBD2 on 5 matching bases. V lost 3 bases, J lost 7 bases, and 12 bases lay in between. Germline V gene lookup returns CDR1 MDHEN and CDR2 SYDVKM. The CDR3 length is 13 residues. CDR3 amino acids: CASSLDLFGTQYF. The DNA for the CDR3 is TGTGCCAGCAGTTTGGACTTATTCGGGACCCAGTACTTC.

The sample holds many counts of this clonotype. The genes are TRBV7-2 and TRBJ2-1; tentatively, D is TRBD2 (6 bases). The CDR3 extends over 15 amino acids. The ends were cut back, 4 bases at V and 12 bases at J, with 22 bases in the middle. Germline CDR1 is SGHTA and CDR2 is FQGNSA. CDR3 nucleotide sequence: TGTGCCAGCAGCTCTTGGGGGGAGGCGGGAAACCGGCAGTTCTTC. It translates to CASSSWGEAGNRQFF.

Ten or more counts support this clonotype. The chain recombines TRBV12-3 or TRBV12-4 with TRBJ2-1, with unresolved D. Trimming took 5 bases from V and 8 from J, leaving 19 bases between them. The CDR3 is 15 residues long. The CDR3 protein is CASSPVLNAADEQFF. The CDR3 DNA sequence: TGTGCCAGCAGTCCCGTCCTCAACGCCGCCGATGAGCAGTTCTTC.

This chain joins TRBV20-1 and TRBJ2-2; TRBD2 matches 13 bases. The CDR3 has 17 residues. The V gene's germline CDR1 is DFQATT and CDR2 SNEGSKA (reference sequence). Trimming removed 1 base from V and 8 bases from J; junction bases left unmatched: 10. For the CDR3, the DNA is TGCAGTGCTAGAGTGGGACTAGCGGGGTCCCCACGGGGGGAGCTGTTTTTT. Translated, it gives CSARVGLAGSPRGELFF.

This clonotype was seen at least ten times. CDR3 sequence (DNA): TGTGCCAGCAGCCCGAGAGGGGGGGAGAACACAGATACGCAGTATTTT. Translating gives CASSPRGGENTDTQYF. J is TRBJ2-3 and V is TRBV7-9; possibly TRBD2 for D (7 bases). Trimming shortened V by 5 bases and J by 2 bases, and 17 bases separated the two germline ends. The length of the CDR3 is 16 residues. Germline CDR1 and CDR2: SEHNR and FQNEAQ (reference sequence).

This chain uses TRBV4-2 with TRBJ1-4, with unresolved D. V dropped 0 bases and J dropped 0 bases, with 8 bases sitting between them. Germline-derived CDR1 and CDR2 are LGHNA and YNFKEQ. CDR3 length equals 16 residues. The CDR3 loop reads CASSQDFGATNEKLFF. In DNA form, the CDR3 reads TGTGCCAGCAGCCAAGATTTCGGTGCAACTAATGAAAAACTGTTTTTT.

Concerning this clonotype itself: This clone may be a read error of a much larger clone one base away. The J gene is TRBJ1-2, the V gene TRBV2, with D possibly being TRBD1 (5 bases). Looked up from germline, CDR1 is SNHLY and CDR2 is FYNNEI. This CDR3 has 15 residues. CDR3 amino acids: CAGSEGPGRIYGYTF. The CDR3 DNA reads TGTGCCGGCAGTGAAGGGCCGGGACGGATCTATGGCTACACCTTC.

This clonotype has ten or more counts. The chain has TRBV18 and TRBJ2-3; D not resolved. V gave up 1 base and J gave up 4 bases, with 6 bases separating them. Germline loops: CDR1 KGHSH, CDR2 LQKENI. The CDR3 extends over 13 amino acids. The CDR3 loop is CASSPRQADTQYF. The DNA of the CDR3 is TGTGCCAGCTCACCACGGCAGGCAGATACGCAGTATTTT. The full variable domain, in which reference TRBV18 and TRBJ2-3 provide the parts outside the CDR3, is NAGVMQNPRHLVRRRGQEARLRCSPMKGHSHVYWYRQLPEEGLKFMVYLQKENIIDESGMPKERFSAEFPKEGPSILRIQQVVRGDSAAYFCASSPRQADTQYFGPGTRLTVL.

V is TRBV11-2 and J is TRBJ2-1; 7 bases are a match to TRBD1. Germline values: CDR1 SGHAT, CDR2 FQNNGV. This CDR3 is 17 amino acids long. V trimming: 0 bases; J trimming: 9 bases; junction bases outside the gene matches: 14. The CDR3 reads CASSLDGMDRRQGEQFF. The CDR3 bases are TGTGCCAGCAGCTTAGACGGCATGGACAGGCGGCAGGGTGAGCAGTTCTTC.

The CDR3 DNA reads as TGTGCCAGCAGTGCCCAGGGAGGATCTAACTATGGCTACACCTTC. Translated: CASSAQGGSNYGYTF. This chain joins TRBV2 and TRBJ1-2; the D gene is possibly TRBD1 (5 bases). Germline CDR1 reads SNHLY; CDR2 reads FYNNEI. The CDR3 has 15 amino acids. Trimming removed 4 bases from V and 0 bases from J, with 12 bases in between. The variable domain in full, with the rest retrieved from reference TRBV2 and TRBJ1-2, is EPEVTQTPSHQVTQMGQEVILRCVPISNHLYFYWYRQILGQKVEFLVSFYNNEISEKSEIFDDQFSVERPDGSNFTLKIRSTKLEDSAMYFCASSAQGGSNYGYTFGSGTRLTVV.

This clonotype was counted many times. This chain links TRBV5-1 with TRBJ2-2; D may be TRBD1 (6 bases). The V end lost 6 bases, the J end lost 1 base, and 7 bases lay between the germline ends. Looked up from germline, CDR1 is SGHRS and CDR2 is YFSETQ. The CDR3 length is 13 residues. The CDR3 coding sequence is TGCGCCAGCAAGGGACAGAACACCGGGGAGCTGTTTTTT. It specifies CASKGQNTGELFF. The whole variable domain, filled in from reference TRBV5-1 and TRBJ2-2, reads KAGVTQTPRYLIKTRGQQVTLSCSPISGHRSVSWYQQTPGQGLQFLFEYFSETQRNKGNFPGRFSGRQFSNSRSEMNVSTLELGDSALYLCASKGQNTGELFFGEGSRLTVL.

This clonotype was seen ten or more times. The rearrangement joins TRBV28 to TRBJ1-1; D remains unclear. The CDR3 has 16 residues. Trimming cost V 5 bases and J 1 base, with 17 bases left between them. The germline V gene has CDR1 MDHEN and CDR2 SYDVKM. The CDR3 region has the DNA TGTGCCAGCAGTCCCACCGGCGGCAGTTGGAACACTGAAGCTTTCTTT. This encodes CASSPTGGSWNTEAFF.

The chain has TRBV7-2 and TRBJ2-5; 14 bases are a match to TRBD2. Germline CDR1 is SGHTA and CDR2 is FQGNSA. The ends lost 5 bases at V and 11 bases at J; junction bases unmatched: 7. The CDR3 is made up of 14 amino acids. CDR3 sequence reads: CASSRRTSGGTQYF. The CDR3 DNA is TGTGCCAGCAGCCGGAGGACTAGCGGGGGGACACAGTACTTC.

This clonotype was observed many times. DNA of the CDR3: TGTGCCTGGAGTGGGGGAGGAAGCGCGAACACTGAAGCTTTCTTT. As protein: CAWSGGGSANTEAFF. J is TRBJ1-1 and V is TRBV30; D gene ambiguous. Germline V gives CDR1 GTSNPN, CDR2 SVGIG (reference sequence). With 1 base removed from V and 1 base from J, the gap between germline ends came to 13 bases. The CDR3 runs 15 residues.

The chain recombines TRBV20-1 with TRBJ2-5, with D possibly called TRBD1 or TRBD2 (5 bases each). The CDR3 extends over 14 amino acids. V was trimmed by 6 bases and J by 4 bases, leaving 18 bases between them. The germline V gene has CDR1 DFQATT and CDR2 SNEGSKA (reference sequence). CDR3: CSARSTGARETQYF. In DNA form, the CDR3 reads TGCAGTGCCAGAAGTACCGGGGCACGAGAGACCCAGTACTTC.

This clonotype was recorded only once. The chain joins TRBV28 to TRBJ2-1; 8 positions match TRBD1. Trimming cost V 5 bases and J 7 bases; bases outside gene matches: 10. CDR1 and CDR2 (germline): MDHEN, SYDVKM. This CDR3 is built from 15 residues. The CDR3 reads CASSTTGTGNNEQFF. DNA for the CDR3: TGTGCCAGCAGTACCACCGGGACAGGAAATAATGAGCAGTTCTTC.

This clonotype was seen at least ten times. The rearrangement joins TRBV7-9 to TRBJ2-1, with unresolved D. The CDR3 has 16 residues. Germline CDR1 and CDR2: SEHNR and FQNEAQ (reference sequence). The V end lost 0 bases, the J end lost 4 bases, and 13 bases lay between the germline ends. The CDR3 nucleotides are TGTGCCAGCAGCTTAGCTGGCACCCAGATGTACAATGAGCAGTTCTTC. This sequence encodes CASSLAGTQMYNEQFF.

The chain uses TRBV3-1 and TRBJ2-1; possibly TRBD1 or TRBD2 for D (6 bases each). The CDR3 consists of 18 residues. With 4 bases removed from V and 0 bases from J, the gap between germline ends came to 19 bases. CDR1 is LGHDT, CDR2 YNNKEL, per germline (reference sequence). The CDR3 region is CASSLGWTGAGSYNEQFF. The CDR3 nucleotides are TGTGCCAGCAGCCTAGGGTGGACGGGGGCTGGCTCCTACAATGAGCAGTTCTTC.

In its sample, this clonotype was seen many times. The chain uses TRBV6-1 and TRBJ2-5; 7 bases align to TRBD1. The V gene's germline CDR1 is MNHNS and CDR2 SASEGT. The CDR3 covers 15 residues. Losses at the gene ends were 2 bases for V and 7 bases for J; bases not matched to a gene: 10. The CDR3 DNA is TGTGCCAGCAGTGAACGACAGGGCTACACTGGGACCCAGTACTTC. This encodes CASSERQGYTGTQYF.

This clonotype was found many times. A junction end diverges from the germline sequence, so it may reflect a read error. The chain couples TRBV12-3 or TRBV12-4 to TRBJ2-7; TRBD2 agrees at 10 bases. There are 15 residues in the CDR3. DNA of the CDR3: TGTGCCAGCAGTCTAGCGGGAGACTTCCCTTACGAGCAGTACTTC. Encoded protein: CASSLAGDFPYEQYF.

This clonotype came up a few times. This sequence joins TRBV6-1 and TRBJ2-7; D gene unclear. The CDR3 is 12 residues long. CDR1 is MNHNS, CDR2 SASEGT, per germline. Trimming removed 9 bases from V and 7 bases from J, with 16 bases in between. In DNA, the CDR3 is TGTGCCAGTGGGCTGGGCTTGCGGGAGCAGTACTTC. This codes for CASGLGLREQYF.

This clonotype was recorded a few times. Here the CDR3 reads CASPWGGLETQYF. The CDR3 DNA reads TGTGCCAGCCCGTGGGGAGGTTTGGAGACCCAGTACTTC. J is TRBJ2-5 and V is TRBV19, with D perhaps TRBD2 (6 bases). The V and J ends lost 9 bases and 5 bases respectively, with 16 bases between them. This CDR3 is built from 13 residues. The germline V gene has CDR1 LNHDA and CDR2 SQIVND (reference sequence).

This chain connects TRBV27 to TRBJ1-1, with a tentative D call TRBD1 (5 bases). Looked up from germline, CDR1 is MNHEY and CDR2 is SMNVEV (reference sequence). CDR3 length: 12 residues. Between the trimmed V and J ends, which lost 8 bases and 7 bases, there was a span of 14 bases. The CDR3 here is CASRGRANEAFF. DNA for the CDR3: TGTGCCAGCCGTGGCAGGGCGAATGAAGCTTTCTTT.

This clonotype was seen ten or more times. The rearrangement joins TRBV4-2 to TRBJ2-3; D is undetermined. This CDR3 contains 13 residues. CDR1 and CDR2 (germline): LGHNA, YNFKEQ. V lost 0 bases and J 10 bases, leaving 11 bases between the germline ends. CDR3 in DNA: TGTGCCAGCAGCCAAGATAGGCGGAGTCCGCAGTATTTT. Protein: CASSQDRRSPQYF.

This clonotype was seen ten or more times. The CDR3 DNA follows: TGTGCCAGCAGCCCAGGGGTCACCTACAATGAGCAGTTCTTC. Translating it yields CASSPGVTYNEQFF. This rearrangement joins TRBV7-2 to TRBJ2-1; the D gene is possibly TRBD1 (6 bases). The CDR3 has 14 residues. Germline assignment: CDR1 SGHTA and CDR2 FQGNSA. V was pared by 5 bases and J by 2 bases, with 10 bases between.

This chain uses TRBV20-1 with TRBJ2-7; 8 positions agree with TRBD1. The germline gives CDR1 DFQATT, CDR2 SNEGSKA (reference sequence). V lost 5 bases, J lost 2 bases, and 8 bases stayed unmatched. The CDR3 consists of 14 residues. The chain's CDR3 is CSAPRTGLPYEQYF. In DNA form, the CDR3 reads TGCAGTGCTCCTCGGACAGGGCTCCCCTACGAGCAGTACTTC.

The sample holds many counts of this clonotype. The CDR3 bases are TGTGCCAGCAGCCAAGATGTAGGGGTTAATGAAAAACTGTTTTTT. Protein sequence: CASSQDVGVNEKLFF. This chain connects TRBV4-2 to TRBJ1-4; a weak D match, TRBD1 (5 bases). There are 15 residues in the CDR3. V was shortened by 0 bases and J by 4 bases, with 9 bases between the two germline ends. Per germline, CDR1 LGHNA and CDR2 YNFKEQ.

Concerning this clonotype itself: Since a much larger clone is just one base distant, this may be a read error. The chain is built from TRBV7-4 and TRBJ2-5; possibly TRBD2 for D (6 bases). This CDR3 is 15 amino acids long. Germline assignment: CDR1 SGHVT and CDR2 SQSDAQ. The CDR3 DNA reads as TGTGCCAGCAGCTTAGCGGACTACAACCAAGTGACCCAGTACTTC. It encodes CASSLADYNQVTQYF.